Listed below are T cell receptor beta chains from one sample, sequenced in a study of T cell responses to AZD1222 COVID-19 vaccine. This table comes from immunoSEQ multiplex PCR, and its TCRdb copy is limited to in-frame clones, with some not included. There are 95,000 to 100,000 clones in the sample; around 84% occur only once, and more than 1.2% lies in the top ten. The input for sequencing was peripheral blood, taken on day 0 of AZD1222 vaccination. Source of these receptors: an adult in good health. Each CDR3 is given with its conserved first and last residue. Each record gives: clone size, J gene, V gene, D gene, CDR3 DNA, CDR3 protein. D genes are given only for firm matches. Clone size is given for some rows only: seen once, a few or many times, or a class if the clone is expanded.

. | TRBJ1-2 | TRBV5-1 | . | TGCGCCAGCAGCTTGGAGGGGGCTAACTATGGCTACACCTTC | CASSLEGANYGYTF
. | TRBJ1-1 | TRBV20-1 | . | TGCAGTGCTAGAGCGGTTGAAGCTTTCTTT | CSARAVEAFF
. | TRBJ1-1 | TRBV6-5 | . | TGTGCCAGCATCCCGTCCATCGCCGGCACTGAAGCTTTCTTT | CASIPSIAGTEAFF
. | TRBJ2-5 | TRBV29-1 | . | TGCAGCGTATTGAGGGCGGGCGAGACCCAGTACTTC | CSVLRAGETQYF
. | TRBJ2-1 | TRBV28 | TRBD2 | TGTGCCAGCAATCAAGGGCCTAGCGGGGCCTACAATGAGCAGTTCTTC | CASNQGPSGAYNEQFF
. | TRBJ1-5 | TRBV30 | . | TGTGCCTGGAGTGTACAGGGTAATCAGCCCCAGCATTTT | CAWSVQGNQPQHF
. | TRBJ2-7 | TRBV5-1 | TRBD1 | TGCGCCAGCAGCTGGGGGACAGGGGGATCCTACGAGCAGTACTTC | CASSWGTGGSYEQYF
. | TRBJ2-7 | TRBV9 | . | TGTGCCAGCAGCGTAGGGGGGCGGACGGACTACGAGCAGTACTTC | CASSVGGRTDYEQYF
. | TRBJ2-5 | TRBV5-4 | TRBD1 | TGTGCCAGCGGTTGGACAGGGCGAGTGGAAGAGACCCAGTACTTC | CASGWTGRVEETQYF
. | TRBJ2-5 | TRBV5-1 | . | TGCGCCAGCAGCCTCGATACAGCTCAAGAGACCCAGTACTTC | CASSLDTAQETQYF
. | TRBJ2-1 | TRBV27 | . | TGTGCCAGCAGTTGGGGACATTCGAATGAGCAGTTCTTC | CASSWGHSNEQFF
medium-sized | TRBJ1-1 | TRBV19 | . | TGTGCCAGTAGTTTACCGCAGGGGTTGGGAACTGAAGCTTTCTTT | CASSLPQGLGTEAFF
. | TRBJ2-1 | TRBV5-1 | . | TGCGCCAGCAGCTTGGGGGTAAACTACAATGAGCAGTTCTTC | CASSLGVNYNEQFF
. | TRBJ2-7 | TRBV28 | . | TGTGCCAGCAGCTCTCTTGGTGGCGGGGCCTACGAGCAGTACTTC | CASSSLGGGAYEQYF
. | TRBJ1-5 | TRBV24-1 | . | TGTGCCACCAGTGATTGGACAGGCAATCAGCCCCAGCATTTT | CATSDWTGNQPQHF
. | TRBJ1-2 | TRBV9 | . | TGTGCCAGCAGCGGGGGCAGGCTAAACTATGGCTACACCTTC | CASSGGRLNYGYTF
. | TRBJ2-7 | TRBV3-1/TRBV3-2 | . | TGTGCCAGCAGCCAGACTTCCGGGACTCCAAACTCCTACGAGCAGTACTTC | CASSQTSGTPNSYEQYF
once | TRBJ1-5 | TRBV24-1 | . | TGTGCCACCAGAAAGAGACAGAATCAGCCCCAGCATTTT | CATRKRQNQPQHF
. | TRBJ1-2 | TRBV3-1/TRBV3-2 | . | TGTGCCAGCAGCCAAGATCCGAGGAGTGGCTACACCTTC | CASSQDPRSGYTF
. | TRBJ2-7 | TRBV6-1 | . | TGTGCCAGCAGTGAAGGGGGCAGTCACTACGAGCAGTACTTC | CASSEGGSHYEQYF
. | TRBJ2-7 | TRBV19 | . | TGTGCCAGTAGTACTCCGGGACAAGCATCCTACGAGCAGTACTTC | CASSTPGQASYEQYF
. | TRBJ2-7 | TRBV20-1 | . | TGCAGTGCCCGTGGAGCGTACGAGCAGTACTTC | CSARGAYEQYF
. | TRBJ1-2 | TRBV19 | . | TGTGCCAGTAGTATCGGGCAAAACATTAACTATGGCTACACCTTC | CASSIGQNINYGYTF
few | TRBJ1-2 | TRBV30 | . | TGTGCCTGGAGTTCCGAACGCTATGGCTACACCTTC | CAWSSERYGYTF
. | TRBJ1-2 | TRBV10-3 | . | TGTGCCATCAGTGAGGGGGGCGATTATGGCTACACCTTC | CAISEGGDYGYTF
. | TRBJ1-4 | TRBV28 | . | TGTGCCAGCAGTTTAGGACAGTCTAATGAAAAACTGTTTTTT | CASSLGQSNEKLFF
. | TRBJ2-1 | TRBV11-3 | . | TGTGCCAGCAGCTTAAGGGATGAGCAGTTCTTC | CASSLRDEQFF
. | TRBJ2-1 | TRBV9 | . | TGTGCCAGCAGCTACCGCGATAGCTCCTACAATGAGCAGTTCTTC | CASSYRDSSYNEQFF
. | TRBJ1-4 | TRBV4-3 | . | TGCGCCAGCAGCCAACGAGGGTACGGGGAAAAACTGTTTTTT | CASSQRGYGEKLFF
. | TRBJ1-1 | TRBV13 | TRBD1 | TGTGCCAGCAGCTGGGGACAGGGCACTGAAGCTTTCTTT | CASSWGQGTEAFF
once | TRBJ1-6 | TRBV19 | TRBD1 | TGTGCCAGTAGACCCGGGACAGGGCGCCATAATTCACCCCTCCACTTT | CASRPGTGRHNSPLHF
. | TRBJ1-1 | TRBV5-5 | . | TGTGCCAGCAGCTTAGGCAGCTACACTGAAGCTTTCTTT | CASSLGSYTEAFF